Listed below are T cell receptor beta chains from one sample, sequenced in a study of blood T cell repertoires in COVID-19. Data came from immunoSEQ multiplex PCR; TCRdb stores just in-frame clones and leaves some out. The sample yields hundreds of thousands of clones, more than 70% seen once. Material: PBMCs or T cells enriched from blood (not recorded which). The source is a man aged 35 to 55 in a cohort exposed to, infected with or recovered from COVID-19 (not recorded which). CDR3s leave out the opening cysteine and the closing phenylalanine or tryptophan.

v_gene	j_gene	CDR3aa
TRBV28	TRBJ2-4	ASGSLAKNIQY
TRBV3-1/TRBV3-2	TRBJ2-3	ASSLGRLAGTYSTDTQY
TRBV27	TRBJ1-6	ASSLSQGSVGGSPLH
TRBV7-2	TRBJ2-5	ASSLMPSGRKETQY
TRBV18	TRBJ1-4	ASSPYQGSDGKLF
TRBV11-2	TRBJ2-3	ASTILSTDTQY
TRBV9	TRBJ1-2	ASSERGSSRGNYGYT
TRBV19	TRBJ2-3	ASNSGLLTDTQY
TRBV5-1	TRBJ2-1	ASSLEREQF
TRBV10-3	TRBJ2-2	AIQKGTSGRGNTGELF
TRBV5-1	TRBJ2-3	ASSLRLGDTQY
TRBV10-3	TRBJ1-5	AISESAGGSNQPQH
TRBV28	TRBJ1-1	ASRPLPPDSTEAF
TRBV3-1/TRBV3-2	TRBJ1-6	ASSQGRRQGAIGSPLH
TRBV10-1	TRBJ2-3	ASSESTTPVDTQY
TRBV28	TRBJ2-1	ASSSGTEDNEQF
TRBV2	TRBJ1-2	ASQGGGNYGYT
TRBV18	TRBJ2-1	ASSPPGSGQLSGQF
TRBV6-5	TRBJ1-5	ASSYKTGGQPQH
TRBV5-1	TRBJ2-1	ASSFSGVTSYNEQF
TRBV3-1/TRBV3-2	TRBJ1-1	ASSQDLWNTEAF
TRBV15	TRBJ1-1	ATSTQNTEAF
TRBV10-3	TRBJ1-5	ATCRTEEQPQH
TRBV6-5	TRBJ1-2	ASSSGTGASYGYT
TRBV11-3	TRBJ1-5	ASSLGSRQGAGQPQH
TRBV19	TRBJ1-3	ASSTGGPGNTIY
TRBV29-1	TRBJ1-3	SVEEVAGNTIY
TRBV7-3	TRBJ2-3	ASSLAFSDTQY
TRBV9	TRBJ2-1	ASSKISSGNEQF
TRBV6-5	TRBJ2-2	ASSAGTHDTGELF
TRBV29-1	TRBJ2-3	SLMGSIGDHTDTQY
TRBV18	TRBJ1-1	ASSAYPRGADTEAF
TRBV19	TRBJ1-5	ASKGGNSNQPQH
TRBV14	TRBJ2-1	ASSQDHRDTSHNEQF
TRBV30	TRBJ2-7	AWSPGTIYEQY
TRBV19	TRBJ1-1	ASSQRQVGAF
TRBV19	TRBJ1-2	ASSISLAGTGNYGYT
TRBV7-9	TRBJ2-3	ASSLVLDTDTQY